The 27 T cell receptor beta chains given below trace back to one sample, sequenced in a study of long-term antiretroviral therapy in people with HIV. The libraries were made with immunoSEQ v3.0 at survey level. The assay was immunoSEQ multiplex PCR, and TCRdb's table has in-frame clones only and misses some. The table records roughly 42,000 clones, 86% of them present only once. Source: unsorted PBMCs, taken 0.1 years before starting antiretroviral therapy. The receptors derive from a woman aged 45-60 years with HIV.

The V gene is TRBV5-8, the J gene TRBJ2-5; the D gene is possibly TRBD2 (7 bases). The CDR3 is 15 residues long. V lost 1 base, J lost 5 bases, and 15 bases lay in between. Germline CDR1 reads SGHTS; CDR2 reads YDEGEE. CDR3 sequence reads: CASSLIGGGRETQYF. The CDR3 DNA follows: TGTGCCAGCAGCTTGATTGGCGGGGGCCGGGAGACCCAGTACTTC.

This CDR3 reads CASSYRSSGNTIYF. The CDR3 DNA sequence: TGTGCCAGCAGTTATCGGAGCTCTGGAAACACCATATATTTT. The rearrangement links TRBV11-1 to TRBJ1-3; D uncertain. The germline V and J ends were trimmed by 6 bases and 0 bases, with 9 bases remaining between them. The CDR3 extends over 14 amino acids. The germline CDR1 and CDR2 sequences are SGHAT and FQDESV (reference sequence). Looking up the rest from reference TRBV11-1 and TRBJ1-3 gives the full variable domain: EAEVAQSPRYKITEKSQAVAFWCDPISGHATLYWYRQILGQGPELLVQFQDESVVDDSQLPKDRFSAERLKGVDSTLKIQPAELGDSAMYLCASSYRSSGNTIYFGEGSWLTVV.

The V gene is TRBV10-3, the J gene TRBJ2-1; 16 bases fit TRBD2. The trim removed 6 bases at V and 7 bases at J, leaving 3 bases unmatched. The CDR3 loop spans 15 amino acids. In germline, CDR1 is ENHRY, CDR2 SYGVKD. CDR3 nucleotides: TGTGCCATCAGCGGGACTAGCGGGGGGGTTAATGAGCAGTTCTTC. Its protein product is CAISGTSGGVNEQFF.

J is TRBJ2-3 and V is TRBV11-2; 9 bases are shared with TRBD1. This CDR3 is 11 amino acids long. J was trimmed by 15 bases and V by 5 bases; bases with no gene match: 6. CDR1 and CDR2 from the germline V gene are SGHAT and FQNNGV. Written as DNA, the CDR3 is TGTGCCAGCAGCGACGGGACAGGGAAATATTTT. Encoded protein: CASSDGTGKYF.

The chain joins TRBV19 to TRBJ1-2; no clear D. This CDR3 contains 14 residues. Trimming cost V 5 bases and J 4 bases, with 14 bases left between them. CDR1 and CDR2 (germline): LNHDA, SQIVND (reference sequence). The CDR3 sequence: CASSVRSRGYGYTF. CDR3 DNA sequence: TGTGCCAGTAGTGTCCGGTCGCGGGGCTATGGCTACACCTTC.

CDR3 sequence reads: CASIGTSGGAKETQYF. In DNA, the CDR3 is TGTGCCAGCATAGGGACTAGCGGGGGGGCCAAGGAGACCCAGTACTTC. The chain couples TRBV27 to TRBJ2-5; 16 nucleotides align to TRBD2. The germline V gene encodes CDR1 MNHEY and CDR2 SMNVEV (reference sequence). The CDR3 has 16 residues. With 7 bases clipped from V and 5 bases from J, the junction kept 7 bases outside the gene matches.

V usage is TRBV7-2 and J usage is TRBJ2-1; D uncertain. The CDR3 extends over 11 amino acids. Germline V gene data show CDR1 as SGHTA and CDR2 as FQGNSA. Between the trimmed V and J ends, which lost 0 bases and 10 bases, there was a span of 4 bases. The CDR3 nucleotides read TGTGCCAGCAGCTTAGCACTAGAGCAGTTCTTC. Translated: CASSLALEQFF.

The chain recombines TRBV5-6 with TRBJ2-7; tentatively, D is TRBD1 or TRBD2 (5 bases each). This CDR3 is 15 amino acids long. The germline V gene has CDR1 SGHDT and CDR2 YYEEEE. V shed 4 bases and J shed 2 bases, with 16 bases lying between them. The CDR3 loop reads CASSRLGVKTYEQYF. The CDR3, as DNA: TGTGCCAGCAGCCGGCTGGGGGTGAAAACCTACGAGCAGTACTTC. Filled out from reference TRBV5-6 and TRBJ2-7, the complete variable domain reads DAGVTQSPTHLIKTRGQQVTLRCSPKSGHDTVSWYQQALGQGPQFIFQYYEEEERQRGNFPDRFSGHQFPNYSSELNVNALLLGDSALYLCASSRLGVKTYEQYFGPGTRLTVT.

This chain connects TRBV7-6 to TRBJ1-4; 7 nucleotides match TRBD1. Germline V lookup: CDR1 SGHVS, CDR2 FNYEAQ. The CDR3 is 20 amino acids. Trimming took 4 bases from V and 0 from J; bases not matched to a gene: 17. The CDR3 DNA follows: TGTGCCAGCAGCTCGATTGTTAGGGGGCTCCAGCCCGCAACTAATGAAAAACTGTTTTTT. Protein: CASSSIVRGLQPATNEKLFF.

CDR3 coding DNA: TGTGCCAGCAGCTTAGACGGGACTACTCGCAATGAGCAGTTCTTC. Translation: CASSLDGTTRNEQFF. This chain joins TRBV7-3 and TRBJ2-1; 7 bases line up with TRBD2. CDR1 SGHTA and CDR2 FQGTGA come from the germline V gene. This CDR3 is 15 amino acids long. With 2 bases clipped from V and 6 bases from J, the junction kept 7 bases outside the gene matches.

The gene calls are TRBV9 and TRBJ1-2, with D perhaps TRBD1 (5 bases). This CDR3 contains 14 residues. CDR1 is SGDLS and CDR2 is YYNGEE in the germline V gene. Trimming removed 0 bases from V and 2 bases from J, with 8 bases in between. The CDR3, as DNA: TGTGCCAGCAGCGTAGGACAGCTCAACTATGGCTACACCTTC. Its translation: CASSVGQLNYGYTF.

This clone was detected only once. The rearrangement uses TRBV4-1 and TRBJ1-3; D remains ambiguous. This CDR3 region has 16 residues. The V gene lost 0 bases and the J gene lost 2 bases, with 11 bases spanning the gap. Germline V gene data show CDR1 as MGHRA and CDR2 as YSYEKL. CDR3 sequence (DNA): TGCGCCAGCAGCCAAGATAAGGAAATGGCTGGAAACACCATATATTTT. Amino acids: CASSQDKEMAGNTIYF.

This clone was detected only once. J is TRBJ1-5 and V is TRBV19, with D uncertain. The CDR3 spans 16 residues. Germline loops: CDR1 LNHDA, CDR2 SQIVND (reference sequence). The V and J ends lost 4 bases and 0 bases respectively, with 13 bases between them. The CDR3 region has the DNA TGTGCCAGTAGTACCCCCGCCAGTGATAGCAATCAGCCCCAGCATTTT. It codes for CASSTPASDSNQPQHF.

This chain links TRBV6-6 with TRBJ1-1; unclear D gene. The CDR3 runs 13 residues. The V gene lost 5 bases and the J gene lost 1 base, with 8 bases spanning the gap. The germline V gene encodes CDR1 MNHNY and CDR2 SVGAGI (reference sequence). The CDR3 loop reads CASSNQQNTEAFF. For the CDR3, the DNA is TGTGCCAGCAGTAACCAACAGAACACTGAAGCTTTCTTT.

The chain links TRBV6-1 to TRBJ1-2, with a weak D call TRBD1 (6 bases). Trimming stripped 10 bases from V and 5 bases from J, with 23 bases between. The germline V gene has CDR1 MNHNS and CDR2 SASEGT. The CDR3 is 15 amino acids. The CDR3 is CATIQGLTVRYGYTF. The CDR3 DNA reads TGTGCCACCATTCAGGGGTTGACCGTTAGGTATGGCTACACCTTC.

The chain couples TRBV6-6 to TRBJ2-4; TRBD1 is a possible D gene (6 bases). Germline V gene data show CDR1 as MNHNY and CDR2 as SVGAGI (reference sequence). With 5 bases removed from V and 0 bases from J, the gap between germline ends came to 11 bases. There are 15 residues in the CDR3. CDR3 region: CASSGGTGAKNIQYF. CDR3 sequence (DNA): TGTGCCAGCAGTGGGGGCACAGGAGCCAAAAACATTCAGTACTTC.

The chain couples TRBV6-1 to TRBJ1-5; TRBD1 might be the D (5 bases). Germline V gene lookup returns CDR1 MNHNS and CDR2 SASEGT. The CDR3 length is 15 residues. Trimming removed 8 bases at V and 4 bases at J, with 18 bases between. The CDR3, as DNA: TGTGCCAGCTTTTTGGGGCCCTCACGAAATCAGCCCCAGCATTTT. Its protein is CASFLGPSRNQPQHF.

The V call is TRBV20-1, the J call TRBJ1-1, with D unresolved. Germline CDR1 and CDR2: DFQATT and SNEGSKA (reference sequence). The CDR3 is made up of 11 amino acids. DNA of the CDR3: TGCAGCCCAATACGGAACACTGAAGCTTTCTTT. This codes for CSPIRNTEAFF.

The CDR3 nucleotides are TGTGCCAGCAGTGAAGGGTATCCGAGGCGGGCGAACACCGGGGAGCTGTTTTTT. This sequence encodes CASSEGYPRRANTGELFF. The V gene is TRBV6-1, the J gene TRBJ2-2; D may be TRBD2 (5 bases). Trimming took off 1 base at V and 0 bases at J, with 15 bases between the two ends. Germline V gives CDR1 MNHNS, CDR2 SASEGT. The CDR3 is 18 amino acids.

This clone was counted a single time. The V and J genes are TRBV5-1 and TRBJ2-3; 11 bases agree with TRBD2. From germline, CDR1 is SGHRS and CDR2 YFSETQ. CDR3 length: 15 amino acids. The trim removed 4 bases at V and 3 bases at J, leaving 4 bases unmatched. CDR3 sequence: CASSVRLAGTDTQYF. CDR3 DNA sequence: TGCGCCAGCAGCGTAAGACTAGCGGGAACAGATACGCAGTATTTT.

The CDR3 spells CASSLLSGYTF. CDR3 bases: TGCGCCAGCAGCCTCCTCTCCGGCTACACCTTC. This chain joins TRBV5-1 and TRBJ1-2; D is undetermined. Germline-derived CDR1 and CDR2 are SGHRS and YFSETQ. V was shortened by 4 bases and J by 8 bases, with 9 bases between the two germline ends. This CDR3 contains 11 residues.

CDR3 residues: CASSHKRQGGNTEAFF. The CDR3 region has the DNA TGTGCCAGCAGCCACAAGAGACAGGGAGGCAACACTGAAGCTTTCTTT. The chain combines TRBV4-2 with TRBJ1-1, with 7 bases aligning to TRBD1. Germline V gene data show CDR1 as LGHNA and CDR2 as YNFKEQ. The CDR3 consists of 16 residues. Unmatched junction bases numbered 9, after V lost 3 bases and J lost 2 bases.

This clone was observed a single time. V and J are TRBV7-9 and TRBJ2-3; TRBD2 matches 8 bases. V lost 6 bases and J lost 0; bases outside the gene matches: 2. The germline gives CDR1 SEHNR, CDR2 FQNEAQ (reference sequence). CDR3 size: 14 residues. The CDR3 spells CASSRGGSTDTQYF. DNA of the CDR3: TGTGCCAGCAGTCGGGGGGGTAGCACAGATACGCAGTATTTT.

This chain connects TRBV4-2 to TRBJ1-2; TRBD1 agrees at 7 bases. V was clipped by 2 bases and J by 4 bases; unmatched bases: 10. Germline V lookup: CDR1 LGHNA, CDR2 YNFKEQ. The CDR3 loop spans 16 amino acids. CDR3 bases: TGTGCCAGCAGCCAACACCGGGACAGAGCCCTCTATGGCTACACCTTC. Translation gives CASSQHRDRALYGYTF.

The chain has TRBV6-6 and TRBJ2-3; the D is unclear. Trimming shortened V by 2 bases and J by 3 bases, and 6 bases separated the two germline ends. CDR3 size: 13 residues. Germline V gives CDR1 MNHNY, CDR2 SVGAGI (reference sequence). CDR3 protein: CASSYDGTDTQYF. In DNA, the CDR3 is TGTGCCAGCAGTTACGATGGGACAGATACGCAGTATTTT.

The rearrangement uses TRBV5-1 and TRBJ1-1; 9 bases map to TRBD1. Germline V lookup: CDR1 SGHRS, CDR2 YFSETQ. This CDR3 has 16 residues. Trimming took 4 bases from V and 3 from J; bases not matched to a gene: 10. The CDR3 DNA reads TGCGCCAGCAGCCCCGGGACAGGGATCTTATACACTGAAGCTTTCTTT. Protein product: CASSPGTGILYTEAFF.

This chain connects TRBV9 to TRBJ2-2; D remains unclear. Germline CDR1 and CDR2: SGDLS and YYNGEE. This CDR3 has 16 residues. V shed 0 bases and J shed 2 bases, with 11 bases lying between them. Here the CDR3 reads CASSVESRANTGELFF. CDR3 bases: TGTGCCAGCAGCGTAGAGTCCCGAGCCAACACCGGGGAGCTGTTTTTT.